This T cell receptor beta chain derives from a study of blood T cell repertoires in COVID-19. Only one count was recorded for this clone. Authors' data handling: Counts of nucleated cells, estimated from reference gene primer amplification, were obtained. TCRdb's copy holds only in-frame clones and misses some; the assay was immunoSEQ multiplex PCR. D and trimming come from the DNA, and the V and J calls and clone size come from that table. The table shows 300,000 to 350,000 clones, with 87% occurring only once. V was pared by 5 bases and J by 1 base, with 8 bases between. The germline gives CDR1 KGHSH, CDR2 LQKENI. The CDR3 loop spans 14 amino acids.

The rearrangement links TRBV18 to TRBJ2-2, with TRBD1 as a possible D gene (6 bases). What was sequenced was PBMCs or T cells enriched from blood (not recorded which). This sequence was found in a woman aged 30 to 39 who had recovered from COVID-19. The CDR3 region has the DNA TGTGCCAGCTCAAAGGGACAGAACACCGGGGAGCTGTTTTTT. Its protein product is CASSKGQNTGELFF.